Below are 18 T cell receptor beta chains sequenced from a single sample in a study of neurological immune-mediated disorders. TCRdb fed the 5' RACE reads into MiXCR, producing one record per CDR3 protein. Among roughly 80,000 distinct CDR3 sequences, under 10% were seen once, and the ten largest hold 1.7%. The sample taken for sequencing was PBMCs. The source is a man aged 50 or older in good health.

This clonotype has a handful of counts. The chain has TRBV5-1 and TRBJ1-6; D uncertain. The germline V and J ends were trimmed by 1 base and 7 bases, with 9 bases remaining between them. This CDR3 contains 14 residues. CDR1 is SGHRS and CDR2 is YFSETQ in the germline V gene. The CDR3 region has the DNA TGCGCCAGCAGCTTGTTAGGAGGCAATTCACCCCTCCACTTT. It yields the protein CASSLLGGNSPLHF.

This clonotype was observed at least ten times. CDR3: CASSSLPGQGAYEQYF. CDR3 sequence (DNA): TGTGCCAGCAGTTCCCTCCCGGGACAGGGGGCCTACGAGCAGTACTTC. V is TRBV12-3 or TRBV12-4 and J is TRBJ2-7; 11 bases align to TRBD1. The CDR3 has 16 amino acids. The V and J ends lost 4 bases and 2 bases, in that order; junction bases with no gene match: 7.

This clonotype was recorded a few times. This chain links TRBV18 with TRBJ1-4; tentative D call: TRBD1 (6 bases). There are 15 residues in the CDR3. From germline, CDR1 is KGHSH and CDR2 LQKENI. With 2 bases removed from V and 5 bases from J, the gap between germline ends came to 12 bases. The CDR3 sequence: CASSPIVGANEKLFF. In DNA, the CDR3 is TGTGCCAGCTCACCAATTGTGGGGGCAAATGAAAAACTGTTTTTT.

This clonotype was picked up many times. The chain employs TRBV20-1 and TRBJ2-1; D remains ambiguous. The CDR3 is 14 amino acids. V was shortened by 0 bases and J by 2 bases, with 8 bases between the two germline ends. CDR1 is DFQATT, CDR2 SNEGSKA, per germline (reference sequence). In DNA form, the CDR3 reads TGCAGTGCTAGAGAGCGACTGGCCTACAATGAGCAGTTCTTC. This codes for CSARERLAYNEQFF.

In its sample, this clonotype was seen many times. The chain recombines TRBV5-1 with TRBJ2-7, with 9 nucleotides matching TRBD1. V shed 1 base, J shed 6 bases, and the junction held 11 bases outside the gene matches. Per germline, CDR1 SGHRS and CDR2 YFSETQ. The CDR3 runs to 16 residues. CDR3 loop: CASSLRLTGGTSEQYF. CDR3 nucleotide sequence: TGCGCCAGCAGCTTGAGGCTGACAGGGGGGACCTCCGAGCAGTACTTC.

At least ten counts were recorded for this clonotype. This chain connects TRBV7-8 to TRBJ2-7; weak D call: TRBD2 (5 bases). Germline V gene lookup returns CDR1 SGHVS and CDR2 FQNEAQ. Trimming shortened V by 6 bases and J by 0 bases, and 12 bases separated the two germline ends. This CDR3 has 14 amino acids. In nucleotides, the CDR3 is TGTGCCAGCAGAGGATCGCGGGCCTCCTACGAGCAGTACTTC. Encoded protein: CASRGSRASYEQYF.

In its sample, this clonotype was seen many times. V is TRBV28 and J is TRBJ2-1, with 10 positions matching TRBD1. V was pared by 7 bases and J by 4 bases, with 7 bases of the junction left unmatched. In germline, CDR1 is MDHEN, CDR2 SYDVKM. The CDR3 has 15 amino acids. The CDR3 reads CASNKPGQGYNEQFF. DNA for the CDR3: TGTGCCAGCAATAAACCGGGACAGGGGTACAATGAGCAGTTCTTC.

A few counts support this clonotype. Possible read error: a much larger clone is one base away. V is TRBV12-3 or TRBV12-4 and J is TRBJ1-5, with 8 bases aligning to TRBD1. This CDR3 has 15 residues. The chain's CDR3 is CVSSGTGYSNQPQHF. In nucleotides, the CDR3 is TGTGTCAGCAGTGGGACAGGCTATAGCAATCAGCCCCAGCATTTT.

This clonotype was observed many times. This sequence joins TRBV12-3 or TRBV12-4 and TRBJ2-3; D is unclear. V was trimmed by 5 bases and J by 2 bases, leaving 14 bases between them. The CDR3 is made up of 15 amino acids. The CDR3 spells CASSPRVRTTDTQYF. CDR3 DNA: TGTGCCAGCAGTCCCAGAGTCCGGACCACAGATACGCAGTATTTT.

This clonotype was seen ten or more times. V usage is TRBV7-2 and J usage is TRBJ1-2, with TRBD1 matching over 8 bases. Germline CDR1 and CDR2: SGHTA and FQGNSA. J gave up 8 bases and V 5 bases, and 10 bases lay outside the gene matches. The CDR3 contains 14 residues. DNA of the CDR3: TGTGCCAGCAGCCCCGGGACAGGACGTGAGGGCTACACCTTC. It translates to CASSPGTGREGYTF.

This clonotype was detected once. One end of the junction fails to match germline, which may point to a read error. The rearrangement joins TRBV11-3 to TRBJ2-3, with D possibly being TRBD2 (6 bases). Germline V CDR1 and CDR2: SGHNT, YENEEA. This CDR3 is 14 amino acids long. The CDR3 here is CVSSGIAVTDTQYF. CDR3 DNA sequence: TGTGTCAGCTCCGGGATAGCGGTAACCGATACGCAGTATTTT. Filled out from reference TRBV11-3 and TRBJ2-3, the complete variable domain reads EAGVVQSPRYKIIEKKQPVAFWCNPISGHNTLYWYLQNLGQGPELLIRYENEEAVDDSQLPKDRFSAERLKGVDSTLKIQPAELGDSAVYLCVSSGIAVTDTQYFGPGTRLTVL.

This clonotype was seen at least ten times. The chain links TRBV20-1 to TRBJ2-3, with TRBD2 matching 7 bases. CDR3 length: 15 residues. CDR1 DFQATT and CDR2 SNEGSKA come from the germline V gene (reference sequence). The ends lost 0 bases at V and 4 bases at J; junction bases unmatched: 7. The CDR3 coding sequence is TGCAGTGCTAGAGATCCGAGGGAGGGGCCAGATACGCAGTATTTT. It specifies CSARDPREGPDTQYF.

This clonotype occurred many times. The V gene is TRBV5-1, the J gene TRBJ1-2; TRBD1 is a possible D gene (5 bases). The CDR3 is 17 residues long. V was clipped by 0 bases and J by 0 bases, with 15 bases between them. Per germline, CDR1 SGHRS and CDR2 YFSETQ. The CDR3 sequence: CASSLEGKTISNYGYTF. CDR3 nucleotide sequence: TGCGCCAGCAGCTTGGAGGGGAAAACCATATCTAACTATGGCTACACCTTC.

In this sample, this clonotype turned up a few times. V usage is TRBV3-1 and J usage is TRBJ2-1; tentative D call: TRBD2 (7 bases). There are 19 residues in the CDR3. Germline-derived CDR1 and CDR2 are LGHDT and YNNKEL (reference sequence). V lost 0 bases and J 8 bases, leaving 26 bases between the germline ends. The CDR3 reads CASSQDFATGEGLTDEQFF. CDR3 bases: TGTGCCAGCAGCCAAGATTTCGCGACAGGCGAGGGACTAACAGATGAGCAGTTCTTC.

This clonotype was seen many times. The CDR3 bases are TGCGCCAGCAGCAGCGGACAGGCCCAAGAGACCCAGTACTTC. Protein product: CASSSGQAQETQYF. The genes are TRBV5-1 and TRBJ2-5; 7 bases map to TRBD1. V gave up 4 bases and J gave up 1 base; unmatched junction bases: 4. Germline V gene data show CDR1 as SGHRS and CDR2 as YFSETQ. There are 14 residues in the CDR3.

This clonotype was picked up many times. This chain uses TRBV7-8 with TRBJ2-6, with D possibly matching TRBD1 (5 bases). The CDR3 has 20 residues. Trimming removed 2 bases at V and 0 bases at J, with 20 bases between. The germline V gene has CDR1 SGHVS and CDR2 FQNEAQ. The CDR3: CASSLKLQVLRHSGANVLTF. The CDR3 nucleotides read TGTGCCAGCAGCTTAAAGCTACAGGTCCTAAGGCACTCTGGGGCCAACGTCCTGACTTTC.

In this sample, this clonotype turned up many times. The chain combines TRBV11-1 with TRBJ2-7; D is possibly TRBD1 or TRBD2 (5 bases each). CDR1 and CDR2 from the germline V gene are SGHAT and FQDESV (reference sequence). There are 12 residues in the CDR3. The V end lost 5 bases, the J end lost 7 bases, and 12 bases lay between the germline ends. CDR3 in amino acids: CASSGPGPEQYF. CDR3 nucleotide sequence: TGTGCCAGCAGCGGACCGGGACCGGAGCAGTACTTC.

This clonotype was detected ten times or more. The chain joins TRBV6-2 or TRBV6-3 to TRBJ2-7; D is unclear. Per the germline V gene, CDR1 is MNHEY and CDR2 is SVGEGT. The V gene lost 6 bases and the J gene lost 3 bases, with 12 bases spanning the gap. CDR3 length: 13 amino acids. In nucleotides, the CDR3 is TGTGCCAGCAGCGTCAATTTGTTCTACGAGCAGTACTTC. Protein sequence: CASSVNLFYEQYF.